These T cell receptor beta chains were read from a single sample in a study of regulatory T cells in long-lasting Graves disease. TCRdb analysed the multiplex PCR reads with MiXCR anew, one entry per CDR3 protein. The sample yields hundreds of thousands of distinct CDR3 sequences, roughly 12% seen once. These same data were also listed under a study on T cells in Graves' hyperthyroidism and ophthalmopathy.

The source was peripheral blood mononuclear cells (PBMCs), collected at new diagnosis, from a patient treated with antithyroid drugs. Receptors originate from a man under 40 with Graves disease. The CDR3 runs from the conserved cysteine through the conserved F or W. D genes are given only for firm matches. Clone size is given for some rows only: seen once, a few or many times, or a class if the clone is expanded.

j_gene,v_gene,d_gene,abundance,CDR3nt,CDR3aa
TRBJ2-3,TRBV11-2,TRBD2,many,TGTGCCAGCAGCTTAGTTCTTGGCGGGAGTGCAGATACGCAGTATTTT,CASSLVLGGSADTQYF
TRBJ1-1,TRBV5-1,.,.,TGCGCCAGCAGCTCGTCGGGGGGCTTCGGCACTGAAGCTTTCTTT,CASSSSGGFGTEAFF
TRBJ2-4,TRBV10-2,TRBD1,.,TGCGCCAGCAGTGAGTCCGGGACAGGGAACATTCAGTACTTC,CASSESGTGNIQYF
TRBJ1-1,TRBV20-1,.,.,TGCAGTGCCCCCGAGGGCGAGATGAACACTGAAGCTTTCTTT,CSAPEGEMNTEAFF
TRBJ1-1,TRBV10-3,.,few,TGTGCCATCAGTGGGGGAACAGGGAACACTGAAGCTTTCTTT,CAISGGTGNTEAFF
TRBJ1-4,TRBV12-3/TRBV12-4,.,many,TGTGCCAGCAGCTCCCAGGTGGGCGCGGGTGAAAAACTGTTTTTT,CASSSQVGAGEKLFF
TRBJ2-7,TRBV5-1,.,.,TGCGCCAGCAGCTTGAGGCCCGGGGGCGAGCAGTACTTC,CASSLRPGGEQYF
TRBJ1-2,TRBV27,TRBD1,many,TGTGCCAGCAGTTTATGGCCGGGGACAGCCTTTGGCTACACCTTC,CASSLWPGTAFGYTF
TRBJ1-2,TRBV3-1,.,.,TGTGCCAGCAGCCAAGTAGGGAGGGGTCGAGGCTACACCTTC,CASSQVGRGRGYTF
TRBJ2-1,TRBV7-3,.,many,TGTGCCAGCAGCTTGGCGGGGGGTCGGACAGGGATTAGGAATGAGCAGTTCTTC,CASSLAGGRTGIRNEQFF
TRBJ1-4,TRBV4-1,.,.,TGCGCCAGCAGCCAAGATTTCGGGGGGATGAATGAAAAACTGTTTTTT,CASSQDFGGMNEKLFF
TRBJ2-1,TRBV28,.,many,TGTGCCAGCAGTTTTGGCAGGGCGATCAATGAGCAGTTCTTC,CASSFGRAINEQFF
TRBJ2-7,TRBV19,.,.,TGTGCCAGTACTAAGGGGCGCAATAGCTACGAGCAGTACTTC,CASTKGRNSYEQYF
TRBJ2-3,TRBV4-1,TRBD2,.,TGCGCCAGCAGCACAGCTCTAGCGGGAGCGGCAGATACGCAGTATTTT,CASSTALAGAADTQYF
TRBJ2-7,TRBV29-1,TRBD2,few,TGCAGCGTGAGCCGGGGGGAGGGCTTCTACGAGCAGTACTTC,CSVSRGEGFYEQYF
TRBJ1-1,TRBV27,.,many,TGTGCCAGCAGTAGCAGACAGGCGGGCTACACTGAAGCTTTCTTT,CASSSRQAGYTEAFF
TRBJ2-7,TRBV19,TRBD2,many,TGTGCCAGTCCAACTTCCGGGACAGCGAGCCTAGCGGGAGATCACGAGCAGTACTTC,CASPTSGTASLAGDHEQYF
TRBJ2-3,TRBV2,.,many,TGTGCCAGCAGCGGTAACACAGATACGCAGTATTTT,CASSGNTDTQYF
TRBJ2-3,TRBV2,.,.,TGTGCCATCGAAGGGACGGGAGAGGCAGATACGCAGTATTTT,CAIEGTGEADTQYF
TRBJ2-1,TRBV27,.,.,TGTGCCAGCAGTTTAACGCAGGGGTACAATGAGCAGTTCTTC,CASSLTQGYNEQFF
TRBJ2-1,TRBV7-6,.,many,TGTGCCAGCAGCTTGGTGTCGGGCGATAACTCCTACAATGAGCAGTTCTTC,CASSLVSGDNSYNEQFF
TRBJ2-2,TRBV20-1,TRBD2,few,TGCAGTGCTAGAGTCCCGACTAGCGGGAGACAGAGCACCGGGGAGCTGTTTTTT,CSARVPTSGRQSTGELFF
TRBJ1-5,TRBV5-6,.,.,TGTGCCAGCAGCTTGGAGTCTAGGGGGCAGCCCCAGCATTTT,CASSLESRGQPQHF
TRBJ1-5,TRBV6-1,.,many,TGTGCCAGCAGTCCAGGGGTTAACAATCAGCCCCAGCATTTT,CASSPGVNNQPQHF
TRBJ1-5,TRBV7-6,TRBD1,many,TGTGCCAGCAGCCCATCTAGGGGGCAGATAGGCAATCAGCCCCAGCATTTT,CASSPSRGQIGNQPQHF
TRBJ1-3,TRBV27,TRBD1,many,TGTGCCAGCAGTTCCGACAGGGGGCTTGGAAACACCATATATTTT,CASSSDRGLGNTIYF
TRBJ2-4,TRBV20-1,.,many,TGCAGTGCTAGAGACTCGCGGGGGACAGCGGCGGCCAAAAACATTCAGTACTTC,CSARDSRGTAAAKNIQYF
TRBJ1-5,TRBV18,.,few,TGTGCCAGCTCACTATACAGCAGACAGCCCCAGCATTTT,CASSLYSRQPQHF
TRBJ2-7,TRBV12-3/TRBV12-4,.,many,TGTGCCAGCAGTTTTGATAGGGTATTCCCCTACGAGCAGTACTTC,CASSFDRVFPYEQYF
TRBJ2-2,TRBV7-9,TRBD1,few,TGTGCCAGCAGACCCGACAGGGTGGGCACCGGGGAGCTGTTTTTT,CASRPDRVGTGELFF
TRBJ2-3,TRBV28,TRBD2,many,TGTGCCAGCAGAGTGACTAGCGGGAGGGCCCTCGATACGCAGTATTTT,CASRVTSGRALDTQYF
TRBJ2-5,TRBV20-1,.,many,TGCAGTGCTGAGCGCGGGACAGACAACCAAGAGACCCAGTACTTC,CSAERGTDNQETQYF
TRBJ1-6,TRBV6-1,.,.,TGTGCCAGCTTGCCGGACTTCCGGTTTGCATCACCCCTCCACTTT,CASLPDFRFASPLHF
TRBJ2-1,TRBV27,.,.,TGTGCCAGCAGTTTGAGCCGCCCCAATTCCAATCGACAGTTCTTC,CASSLSRPNSNRQFF
TRBJ1-1,TRBV7-2,.,.,TGTGCCAGCAGCTTAGAGGGATACCGATCAAACACTGAAGCTTTCTTT,CASSLEGYRSNTEAFF
TRBJ2-7,TRBV20-1,.,few,TGCAGTGCTAGGCTCCCGGTCGTCCCCTACAAGCAGTACTTC,CSARLPVVPYKQYF
TRBJ2-5,TRBV10-3,TRBD2,many,TGTGCCACCGAAAGCGATGGACTAGCGGGAGAGACCCAGTACTTC,CATESDGLAGETQYF
TRBJ2-5,TRBV11-2,.,many,TGTGCCAGCAGCTTCCTCTATGGGCAGGGGTGGCAAGAGACCCAGTACTTC,CASSFLYGQGWQETQYF
TRBJ2-3,TRBV2,.,many,TGTGCCAGCAGTGAGGACTCTCGAAGCGATACGCAGTATTTT,CASSEDSRSDTQYF
TRBJ2-7,TRBV7-3,TRBD2,few,TGTGCCAGCAGCCCGGTAGCGGGAGGGCCTGGGTCCTACGAGCAGTACTTC,CASSPVAGGPGSYEQYF
TRBJ2-7,TRBV27,TRBD2,many,TGTGCCAGCAGTCCCTCAGCGGGAGGGCCCTTGAGCTCCTACGAGCAGTACTTC,CASSPSAGGPLSSYEQYF
TRBJ2-1,TRBV5-1,TRBD2,many,TGCGCCAGCAGCTCCAATAGCGGGAACCATGAGCAGTTCTTC,CASSSNSGNHEQFF
TRBJ2-7,TRBV20-1,TRBD1,many,TGCAGTGCTATCCAGGACAGGGGCGTCTACGAGCAGTACTTC,CSAIQDRGVYEQYF
TRBJ2-7,TRBV20-1,TRBD2,many,TGCAGTGCCCAGATGCGTAGCGGGAGGCACGAGCAGTACTTC,CSAQMRSGRHEQYF
TRBJ2-1,TRBV9,TRBD2,.,TGTGCCAGCAGCCCGAGGGGGGGACTAGCTGACGATGAGCAGTTCTTC,CASSPRGGLADDEQFF
TRBJ2-5,TRBV7-7,TRBD2,few,TGTGCCAGCAGCCCTTCCGGAGCGGGAGGAGAGACCCAGTACTTC,CASSPSGAGGETQYF
TRBJ1-4,TRBV3-1,.,few,TGTGCCAGCAGCCCATTGGGGCCAACTAATGAAAAACTGTTTTTT,CASSPLGPTNEKLFF
TRBJ2-1,TRBV13,.,many,TGTGCCAGCAGCTTATGGGAGTACAATGAGCAGTTCTTC,CASSLWEYNEQFF
TRBJ1-1,TRBV10-1,TRBD1,many,TGCGCCAGCAGTGATCGGGACAGCACTGAAGCTTTCTTT,CASSDRDSTEAFF